This T cell receptor (beta chain) was sequenced for a study of identifying expanded T cells in peripheral blood. Sequenced by immunoSEQ multiplex PCR; TCRdb stores in-frame clones only, minus some. Counted here are around 90,000 clones, around 89% occurring once; the ten biggest clones make up over 3%. The germline V and J ends were trimmed by 7 bases and 1 base, with 13 bases remaining between them. Germline CDR1 SGHTA, CDR2 FQGTGA. There are 14 residues in the CDR3. The clonotype was recovered from a person aged 18 to 75 in good health. The chain has TRBV7-3 and TRBJ1-1, with D maybe TRBD1 (5 bases). Sequencing was performed on blood. CDR3 in amino acids: CASMFGAWNTEAFF. The CDR3, as DNA: TGTGCCAGCATGTTCGGGGCCTGGAACACTGAAGCTTTCTTT.